The clone carrying this T cell receptor (beta chain) has just a few counts. Its target is unknown. This entry comes from a study of beta chain features in type 1 diabetes. Study-level information: All samples combined gave about 100 million sorted cells for examination.

What was sequenced were expressed TCRB transcripts, since all of the isolated RNA had been reverse transcribed. The assay was immunoSEQ multiplex PCR, and TCRdb's table has in-frame clones only and misses some. The data contain about 900,000 clones, roughly 17% of them singletons. CDR1 is MNHEY, CDR2 SVGAGI, per germline. The CDR3 sequence is 12 residues long. Between the trimmed V and J ends, which lost 7 bases and 6 bases, there was a span of 12 bases. Findings and caveats of the study: Within the patient group, naive, central memory and Treg TCRB repertoires appeared more similar to each other than within healthy donors. Among patients with Type 1 diabetes, TCRB CDR3s were moderately but significantly shorter in every one of the four CD4+ subsets.

The sequence was collected from a young woman in good health. The source material was naive CD4+ T cells from blood. This chain joins TRBV6-5 and TRBJ1-2; D is uncertain. Here the CDR3 reads CASTSSINGYTF. The DNA for the CDR3 is TGTGCCAGCACAAGCAGTATCAATGGCTACACCTTC.